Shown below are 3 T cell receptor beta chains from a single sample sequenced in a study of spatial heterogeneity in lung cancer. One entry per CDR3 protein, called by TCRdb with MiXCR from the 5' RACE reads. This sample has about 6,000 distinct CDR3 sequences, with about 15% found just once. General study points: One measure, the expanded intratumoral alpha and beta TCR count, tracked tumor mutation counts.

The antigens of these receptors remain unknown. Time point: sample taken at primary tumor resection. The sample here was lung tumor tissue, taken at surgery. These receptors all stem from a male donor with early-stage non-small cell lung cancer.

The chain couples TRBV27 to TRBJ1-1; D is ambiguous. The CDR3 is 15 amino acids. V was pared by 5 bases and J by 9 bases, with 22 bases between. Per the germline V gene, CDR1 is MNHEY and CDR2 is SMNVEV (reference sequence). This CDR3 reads CASSPYGHLGWQAFF. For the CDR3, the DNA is TGTGCCAGCAGTCCGTATGGTCATTTAGGGTGGCAAGCTTTCTTT.

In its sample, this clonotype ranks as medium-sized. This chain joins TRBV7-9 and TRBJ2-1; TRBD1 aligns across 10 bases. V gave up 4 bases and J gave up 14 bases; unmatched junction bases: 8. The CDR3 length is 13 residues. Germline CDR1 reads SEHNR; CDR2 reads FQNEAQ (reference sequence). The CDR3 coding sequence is TGTGCCAGCAGCTCCGATGGGACAGGGGAGGAGTTCTTC. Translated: CASSSDGTGEEFF.

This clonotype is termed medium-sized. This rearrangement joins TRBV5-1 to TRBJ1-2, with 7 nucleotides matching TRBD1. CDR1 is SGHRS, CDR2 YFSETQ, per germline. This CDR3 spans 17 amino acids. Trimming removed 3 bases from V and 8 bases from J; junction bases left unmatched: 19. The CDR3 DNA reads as TGCGCCAGCAGCTCGAACTTACCGGGACAGAGATCAGGGGGCTACACCTTC. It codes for CASSSNLPGQRSGGYTF. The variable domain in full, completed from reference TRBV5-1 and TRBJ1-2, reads KAGVTQTPRYLIKTRGQQVTLSCSPISGHRSVSWYQQTPGQGLQFLFEYFSETQRNKGNFPGRFSGRQFSNSRSEMNVSTLELGDSALYLCASSSNLPGQRSGGYTFGSGTRLTVV.